This T cell receptor (beta chain) emerged from a study of T cells after yellow fever vaccination. On the study more broadly: Low-cell-number fractions were prepared with SMART-Seq v4 Ultra Low Input. General study findings and limits: Boosting was followed by the reappearance of most primary-vaccination clones (around 95% CD4, 70% to 90% CD8). The study noted that FACS-sorted repertoires could contain abundant clonotypes contaminating from the bulk population.

The V segment lost 5 bases and the J segment 7 bases; nucleotides outside the gene matches: 15. CDR3 length: 17 amino acids. Germline V gene sequence: CDR1 SGHAT, CDR2 FQNNGV. In its sample, this clonotype was seen a few times. Its target is not known. 5'RACE template switching added a universal primer site and UMIs to TCR cDNA. One entry per CDR3 protein results from TCRdb running MiXCR on the 5' RACE reads. This sample has 550,000 or so distinct CDR3 sequences, with less than 20% found just once. Sequenced here: PBMCs, sampled 15 days after the yellow fever booster vaccination. The gene calls are TRBV11-2 and TRBJ2-1, with 9 bases lining up with TRBD2. This clonotype originated in a man aged 25-45 years who received the YFV17D yellow fever vaccine. Here the CDR3 reads CASSLVIAGDRYNEQFF. In nucleotides, the CDR3 is TGTGCCAGCAGCCTAGTAATAGCGGGAGATCGATATAATGAGCAGTTCTTC.